The present T cell receptor beta chain was sequenced within a study of cytomegalovirus exposure and HLA in healthy donors. The study's findings and limits: It was reported that the classifier diagnosed cytomegalovirus status with high specificity and sensitivity in both the original and validation cohorts. In a later analysis, 16,951 TCR beta sequences were associated with HLA alleles at 0.05 false discovery rate.

A word on this clone: What it binds is not known.

Nominal health characterized the donors when sampled, though unrecorded immune exposures were likely. It was with 60 Vbeta and 13 Jbeta primers that the PCR ran. Using immunoSEQ multiplex PCR, the repertoire was profiled, and TCRdb retains in-frame clones only, with some absent. The sample carries about 130,000 clones, about a sixth recorded once. V was pared by 7 bases and J by 4 bases, with 17 bases between. Germline lookup yields CDR1 LGHNA and CDR2 YSLEER. CDR3 size: 15 residues. The sample taken for sequencing was PBMCs. The rearrangement links TRBV4-3 to TRBJ2-1, with a tentative D call TRBD2 (7 bases). The sequence was collected from a female donor in good health and CMV-seropositive. The chain's CDR3 is CASIGLGRGYNEQFF. The CDR3 DNA is TGCGCCAGCATCGGTTTGGGGAGGGGGTACAATGAGCAGTTCTTC.